This TCR beta chain is drawn from a study of T cell responses to AZD1222 COVID-19 vaccine. Clones were read by immunoSEQ multiplex PCR, and TCRdb kept only the in-frame ones, dropping some. Of roughly 150,000 clones listed, roughly 85% are singletons. This clone was detected a few times. Its antigen is currently unknown. The CDR3 is 15 residues long. In germline, CDR1 is MNHEY, CDR2 SVGAGI. V dropped 0 bases and J dropped 1; count of bases not matched to a gene: 1. Study-level results: Among vaccine-associated CD4 TCRs, coverage spanned spike, with dominance at 160-218 and 743-854. Baseline testing showed seropositivity in only 6 or 7 AZD1222 recipients. Repertoire collection took place solely once the T cell response had peaked. Unmutated variant regions are reportedly the target of nearly half of TCRs that are spike-specific.

This receptor was taken from an adult who received the AZD1222 COVID-19 vaccine. The J gene is TRBJ1-1, the V gene TRBV6-5; 8 bases fit TRBD1. This specimen was peripheral blood, taken 28 days after the second AZD1222 dose. The CDR3 DNA reads TGTGCCAGCAGTTACTCGCAGGGGGCGAACACTGAAGCTTTCTTT. Translation gives CASSYSQGANTEAFF.